The sequence of this T cell receptor (beta chain) was determined in a study of T cell changes during pregnancy in multiple sclerosis. CDR3 size: 14 residues. Germline V gene sequence: CDR1 GTSNPN, CDR2 SVGIG (reference sequence). V shed 2 bases and J 8 bases; nucleotides not matched to a gene: 9. Profiling relied on immunoSEQ multiplex PCR, and the TCRdb table lists in-frame clones only, not all of them. The sample lists about 25,000 clones, approximately 86% seen once, with around 0.98% in the top ten. The source material was CD4+ T cells from peripheral blood mononuclear cells, sampled in the second trimester of pregnancy. This TCR came from a female donor in good health, enrolled as a control in a pregnancy study. The chain recombines TRBV30 with TRBJ1-2; 9 nucleotides match TRBD1. The CDR3 loop reads CAWSKGTGTKGYTF. In nucleotides, the CDR3 is TGTGCCTGGAGTAAGGGGACAGGGACTAAGGGCTACACCTTC.